A selection of T cell receptor beta chains follows, all from one sample in a study of T cell changes during pregnancy in multiple sclerosis. Clones were read by immunoSEQ multiplex PCR, and TCRdb kept only the in-frame ones, dropping some. The sample consists of around 50,000 clones, nearly 95% of them appearing once. Sequenced here: CD4+ T cells from peripheral blood mononuclear cells, sampled after pregnancy. The receptors come from a female donor in good health, enrolled as a control in a pregnancy study. Each CDR3 is given with its conserved first and last residue. A D gene is named only where the DNA matches it firmly. Size is omitted from some rows. Given values are once, few, many or a class for expanded clones.

j_call,d_call,clone_size,v_call,cdr3_nt,cdr3_aa
TRBJ1-4,TRBD1,.,TRBV19,TGTGCCAGCGCGAGAGACAGGGCTAATGAAAAACTGTTTTTT,CASARDRANEKLFF
TRBJ2-1,TRBD2,.,TRBV6-5,TGTGCCAGCAGTTCCTCGACTAGCGGGCAAAAAAATGAGCAGTTCTTC,CASSSSTSGQKNEQFF
TRBJ1-5,TRBD1,once,TRBV2,TGTGCCAGCAGACCTGACAGGGGGGGAAATCAGCCCCAGCATTTT,CASRPDRGGNQPQHF
TRBJ2-6,.,.,TRBV6-5,TGTGCCAGCAGTTCTGAGGGGGCTGGGGCCAACGTCCTGACTTTC,CASSSEGAGANVLTF
TRBJ1-1,.,.,TRBV5-4,TGCGCCAGCAGCCCGCCTTATACAGCGAACACTGAAGCTTTCTTT,CASSPPYTANTEAFF
TRBJ2-3,.,.,TRBV5-8,TGTGCCAGCACCTCATGGGGGAGAGAGGGACACACAGATACGCAGTATTTT,CASTSWGREGHTDTQYF
TRBJ2-3,TRBD2,.,TRBV6-6,TGTGCCAGCAGAATTAGCGGGGGCGGCACAGATACGCAGTATTTT,CASRISGGGTDTQYF
TRBJ2-5,TRBD2,.,TRBV7-9,TGTGCCAGCAGCTTAGTCGGGGGGGAAGAGACCCAGTACTTC,CASSLVGGEETQYF
TRBJ2-5,TRBD2,.,TRBV30,TGTGCCTGGAGTATGCTAGCGGGGGGAGAGGCCCAGTACTTC,CAWSMLAGGEAQYF
TRBJ2-3,TRBD1,.,TRBV18,TGTGCCAGCTCACCAACTTTGTGGGACAGGAACACAGATACGCAGTATTTT,CASSPTLWDRNTDTQYF
TRBJ2-3,.,.,TRBV5-1,TGCGCCAGCAGAAACAGCGGAAGCACAGATACGCAGTATTTT,CASRNSGSTDTQYF
TRBJ1-2,.,.,TRBV2,TGTGCCAGCAGTGCGCAGGCTGGCGGCTACACCTTC,CASSAQAGGYTF
TRBJ1-1,.,.,TRBV18,TGTGCCAGCTCAACCTCCTGGGACTTGGGAGCTTTCTTT,CASSTSWDLGAFF
TRBJ1-1,TRBD1,.,TRBV5-1,TGCGCCAGCAGCAGAGGACAGGGGGGTTTTGGACCCACTGAAGCTTTCTTT,CASSRGQGGFGPTEAFF
TRBJ2-3,TRBD1,.,TRBV7-8,TGTGCCAGCAGCTTAGAGACAGGGATTGGGACAGATACGCAGTATTTT,CASSLETGIGTDTQYF
TRBJ1-6,.,.,TRBV30,TGTGCCTGGAAACCCGAAAGTGCTAGTCCACCCCTCCACTTT,CAWKPESASPPLHF
TRBJ2-7,TRBD1,few,TRBV6-6,TGTGCCAGCAGTTTCCCCGGGACAGGTGGCTACGAGCAGTACTTC,CASSFPGTGGYEQYF
TRBJ2-2,.,.,TRBV5-1,TGCGCCAGCAGCGTTGACCTAGCCCCCTCTGGGGAGCTGTTTTTT,CASSVDLAPSGELFF
TRBJ1-2,.,.,TRBV5-1,TGCGCCAGCAGTCCCGGTCGGAGGCTAAACTATGGCTACACCTTC,CASSPGRRLNYGYTF
TRBJ2-3,.,.,TRBV2,TGTGCCAGCAGTGGTCGTCAGGGGCTACGAGATACGCAGTATTTT,CASSGRQGLRDTQYF
TRBJ2-2,.,.,TRBV7-3,TGTGCCAGCAGCCCAGGGACTCTGAACACCGGGGAGCTGTTTTTT,CASSPGTLNTGELFF
TRBJ2-1,.,.,TRBV6-5,TGTGCCAGCAGTCACACTAGCGAGCAGTTCTTC,CASSHTSEQFF